One and the same sample provided the 28 T cell receptor beta chains below, sequenced in a study of blood T cell repertoires in COVID-19. The table came from immunoSEQ multiplex PCR; TCRdb's copy has only in-frame clones and leaves some out. This table holds approximately 320,000 clones, 65% to 90% found once. Sequenced sample: peripheral blood. Receptor source: a human donor in a cohort sampled during active COVID-19.

A single count supports this clone. The CDR3 DNA reads as TGTGCTAGTGGTTTACGACAGGGGGGCACAGATACGCAGTATTTT. Protein sequence: CASGLRQGGTDTQYF. The rearrangement links TRBV12-5 to TRBJ2-3, with 9 positions matching TRBD1. V lost 3 bases and J lost 1; bases outside the gene matches: 2. Germline V gene sequence: CDR1 LGHNT, CDR2 FRNRAP. This CDR3 has 15 amino acids.

The chain is built from TRBV2 and TRBJ2-7, with D perhaps matching TRBD2 (6 bases). The ends were cut back, 0 bases at V and 4 bases at J, with 19 bases in the middle. Germline CDR1 reads SNHLY; CDR2 reads FYNNEI. The CDR3 loop spans 17 amino acids. The CDR3 DNA sequence: TGTGCCAGCAGTGAAGCCGCTGCGGGACGGGAAAAGTACGAGCAGTACTTC. Amino acid sequence: CASSEAAAGREKYEQYF.

V is TRBV5-5 and J is TRBJ2-3; a possible D gene is TRBD2 (5 bases). Germline lookup yields CDR1 SGHKS and CDR2 YYEKEE (reference sequence). CDR3 length equals 15 residues. Trimming took off 0 bases at V and 0 bases at J, with 8 bases between the two ends. The CDR3 DNA follows: TGTGCCAGCAGCTTGGAGGAGGCTAGCACAGATACGCAGTATTTT. This encodes CASSLEEASTDTQYF. The full variable domain, completed using reference TRBV5-5 and TRBJ2-3, is DAGVTQSPTHLIKTRGQQVTLRCSPISGHKSVSWYQQVLGQGPQFIFQYYEKEERGRGNFPDRFSARQFPNYSSELNVNALLLGDSALYLCASSLEEASTDTQYFGPGTRLTVL.

V gene TRBV10-3 combines with J gene TRBJ2-4, with 9 bases fitting TRBD1. In germline, CDR1 is ENHRY, CDR2 SYGVKD. The CDR3 has 14 amino acids. V was pared by 10 bases and J by 6 bases, with 10 bases of the junction left unmatched. The chain's CDR3 is CATGPGTGTNIQYF. The DNA for the CDR3 is TGTGCCACCGGGCCAGGGACAGGGACAAACATTCAGTACTTC.

This clone was observed a single time. CDR3 loop: CASSQSGHTQQTGEPQHF. The CDR3 nucleotides are TGCGCCAGCAGCCAAAGTGGCCACACGCAACAAACCGGGGAGCCCCAGCATTTT. The V gene is TRBV4-1, the J gene TRBJ1-5; D is unresolved. Germline CDR1 MGHRA, CDR2 YSYEKL. Trimming took 2 bases from V and 8 from J, leaving 25 bases between them. This CDR3 spans 18 amino acids.

This clone was counted a single time. The chain carries TRBV5-1 and TRBJ1-5, with D unclear. CDR1 is SGHRS and CDR2 is YFSETQ in the germline V gene. Trimming took 0 bases from V and 1 from J, leaving 8 bases between them. The CDR3 totals 15 residues. CDR3 in DNA: TGCGCCAGCAGCTTGGGGCCGGGGAGCAATCAGCCCCAGCATTTT. This sequence encodes CASSLGPGSNQPQHF.

The V and J genes are TRBV29-1 and TRBJ2-3; TRBD1 matches 7 bases. This CDR3 has 12 amino acids. Germline CDR1 is SQVTM and CDR2 is ANQGSEA. V was pared by 6 bases and J by 5 bases, with 5 bases of the junction left unmatched. For the CDR3, the DNA is TGCAGCGTGACCACAGGGGTAGATACGCAGTATTTT. It translates to CSVTTGVDTQYF.

This chain uses TRBV7-9 with TRBJ1-5; a possible D gene is TRBD1 (5 bases). Germline CDR1 is SEHNR and CDR2 is FQNEAQ (reference sequence). The CDR3 is 14 residues long. The germline V and J ends were trimmed by 5 bases and 9 bases, with 17 bases remaining between them. CDR3 protein: CASSGAGREWPQHF. The CDR3 DNA sequence: TGTGCCAGCAGCGGGGCAGGGAGGGAATGGCCCCAGCATTTT.

This clone was seen more than once but under ten times. This sequence joins TRBV11-2 and TRBJ1-3, with 7 bases that match TRBD1. This CDR3 region has 15 residues. The germline CDR1 and CDR2 sequences are SGHAT and FQNNGV. V lost 5 bases and J lost 0; bases outside the gene matches: 4. This CDR3 reads CASSLTGSSGNTIYF. CDR3 in DNA: TGTGCCAGCAGCCTGACAGGGAGCTCTGGAAACACCATATATTTT.

V is TRBV12-3 or TRBV12-4 and J is TRBJ1-1; D unclear. Trimming removed 2 bases from V and 1 base from J, with 5 bases in between. The CDR3 spans 13 residues. For the CDR3, the DNA is TGTGCCAGCAGTTTATGGCAGAACACTGAAGCTTTCTTT. This codes for CASSLWQNTEAFF.

CDR3 loop: CSARPNYGYTF. CDR3 DNA: TGCAGTGCTAGACCGAACTATGGCTACACCTTC. V is TRBV20-1 and J is TRBJ1-2; no clear D gene. V shed 2 bases and J shed 2 bases, with 3 bases lying between them. The CDR3 extends over 11 amino acids. Germline-derived CDR1 and CDR2 are DFQATT and SNEGSKA (reference sequence).

This clone appeared many times. The rearrangement links TRBV20-1 to TRBJ2-3, with 7 bases that match TRBD1. The CDR3 sequence is 11 residues long. Per the germline V gene, CDR1 is DFQATT and CDR2 is SNEGSKA (reference sequence). V trimming: 0 bases; J trimming: 12 bases; junction bases outside the gene matches: 3. The CDR3 region has the DNA TGCAGTGCTAGAGAGGACAGGCATCAGTATTTT. Translating it yields CSAREDRHQYF.

This clone was seen a single time. The chain links TRBV5-1 to TRBJ1-4; 9 bases align to TRBD1. The germline V gene has CDR1 SGHRS and CDR2 YFSETQ. V lost 3 bases to trimming and J lost 0 bases; unmatched junction nucleotides: 3. This CDR3 comprises 16 residues. The CDR3 nucleotides read TGCGCCAGCAGCTCACAGGGGGCCGCAACTAATGAAAAACTGTTTTTT. Translating gives CASSSQGAATNEKLFF.

This chain joins TRBV28 and TRBJ1-3; tentatively, D is TRBD1 (5 bases). V was pared by 5 bases and J by 16 bases, with 27 bases between. This CDR3 is built from 15 residues. Germline CDR1 and CDR2: MDHEN and SYDVKM. CDR3 residues: CASSPIDQVRGRGYF. CDR3 nucleotides: TGTGCCAGCAGTCCCATAGACCAAGTCCGGGGGAGAGGGTATTTT.

The chain employs TRBV7-3 and TRBJ2-5; a weak D match, TRBD2 (5 bases). Trimming cost V 2 bases and J 2 bases, with 9 bases left between them. Per germline, CDR1 SGHTA and CDR2 FQGTGA. The CDR3 is 14 residues long. As DNA, the CDR3 is TGTGCCAGCAGCTTATTGCCGGGGCAAGAGACCCAGTACTTC. Translation: CASSLLPGQETQYF.

V and J are TRBV4-1 and TRBJ1-6; D perhaps matches TRBD1 (5 bases). Germline CDR1 and CDR2: MGHRA and YSYEKL. CDR3 size: 16 residues. The ends were cut back, 0 bases at V and 6 bases at J, with 12 bases in the middle. Here the CDR3 reads CASSQDDSHPNSPLHF. CDR3 DNA sequence: TGCGCCAGCAGCCAAGACGACAGCCATCCTAATTCACCCCTCCACTTT.

The chain couples TRBV6-1 to TRBJ2-1, with D unclear. Germline loops: CDR1 MNHNS, CDR2 SASEGT. The CDR3 contains 15 residues. V lost 2 bases and J 0 bases, leaving 8 bases between the germline ends. As DNA, the CDR3 is TGTGCCAGCAGTGAATCCCGGAGCTCCTACAATGAGCAGTTCTTC. Translation gives CASSESRSSYNEQFF.

V usage is TRBV24-1 and J usage is TRBJ2-7; TRBD2 might be the D (6 bases). The CDR3 has 13 amino acids. Between the trimmed V and J ends, which lost 6 bases and 1 base, there was a span of 9 bases. CDR1 and CDR2 (germline): KGHDR, SFDVKD. The CDR3: CATSSGVSYEQYF. Here the CDR3 DNA reads TGTGCCACCAGTTCGGGGGTTTCCTACGAGCAGTACTTC.

Only a few counts were recorded for this clone. The chain's CDR3 is CASSVIPTENTEAFF. CDR3 DNA: TGTGCCAGCAGCGTAATCCCGACAGAGAACACTGAAGCTTTCTTT. The genes are TRBV9 and TRBJ1-1; D possibly corresponds to TRBD1 (5 bases). Germline V lookup: CDR1 SGDLS, CDR2 YYNGEE. CDR3 size: 15 residues. V lost 1 base, J lost 1 base, and 11 bases lay in between.

This chain links TRBV19 with TRBJ2-5; the match to TRBD1 covers 7 bases. The germline CDR1 and CDR2 sequences are LNHDA and SQIVND (reference sequence). This CDR3 has 13 amino acids. Trimming cost V 4 bases and J 4 bases; bases outside gene matches: 3. CDR3 DNA: TGTGCCAGTAGTACCCGACAGGGAGAGACCCAGTACTTC. Amino acids: CASSTRQGETQYF.

The CDR3 bases are TGTGCCAGCACCAATGGACAGACGAACACTGAAGCTTTCTTT. It translates to CASTNGQTNTEAFF. V is TRBV27 and J is TRBJ1-1; possibly TRBD1 for D (6 bases). CDR1 is MNHEY, CDR2 SMNVEV, per germline (reference sequence). This CDR3 is 14 amino acids long. The ends were cut back, 7 bases at V and 1 base at J, with 13 bases in the middle.

This chain joins TRBV11-3 and TRBJ2-5, with D possibly being TRBD1 (5 bases). Trimming took off 8 bases at V and 0 bases at J, with 7 bases between the two ends. CDR3 length equals 12 residues. Germline CDR1 is SGHNT and CDR2 is YENEEA. The CDR3 sequence is CASGRDQETQYF. The DNA for the CDR3 is TGTGCCAGCGGCAGGGACCAAGAGACCCAGTACTTC. The full variable domain, rest sourced from reference TRBV11-3 and TRBJ2-5, is EAGVVQSPRYKIIEKKQPVAFWCNPISGHNTLYWYLQNLGQGPELLIRYENEEAVDDSQLPKDRFSAERLKGVDSTLKIQPAELGDSAVYLCASGRDQETQYFGPGTRLLVL.

This clone was recorded only once. The chain employs TRBV7-2 and TRBJ2-7; D is perhaps TRBD2 (6 bases). CDR1 is SGHTA, CDR2 FQGNSA, per germline. The CDR3 sequence is 13 residues long. Trimming shortened V by 1 base and J by 6 bases, and 10 bases separated the two germline ends. CDR3 DNA: TGTGCCAGCAGCTTAGGGGGGGTGGGCGAGCAGTACTTC. Its translation is CASSLGGVGEQYF.

The chain is built from TRBV7-8 and TRBJ2-5; weak D call: TRBD2 (7 bases). Germline CDR1 is SGHVS and CDR2 is FQNEAQ. V dropped 1 base and J dropped 4 bases, with 13 bases sitting between them. This CDR3 has 15 residues. The CDR3 is CASSLGSGGLETQYF. CDR3 DNA sequence: TGTGCCAGCAGCTTAGGTTCGGGGGGCTTAGAGACCCAGTACTTC.

This chain connects TRBV15 to TRBJ2-7; TRBD2 matches 8 bases. CDR1 is LNHNV and CDR2 is YYDKDF in the germline V gene (reference sequence). J lost 5 bases, V lost 5 bases, and 8 bases had no gene match. The CDR3 loop spans 14 amino acids. This chain's CDR3 is CATSLRGAHNEQYF. The CDR3 DNA is TGTGCCACCAGCTTGCGGGGGGCCCACAACGAGCAGTACTTC.

The rearrangement uses TRBV29-1 and TRBJ2-2; TRBD1 matches 9 bases. Germline values: CDR1 SQVTM, CDR2 ANQGSEA. The CDR3 spans 14 residues. Trimming at V came to 7 bases and at J to 1 base, leaving 4 bases not matched to a gene. The CDR3 is CSAGTGWNTGELFF. CDR3 DNA: TGCAGCGCGGGGACAGGGTGGAACACCGGGGAGCTGTTTTTT.

J is TRBJ2-1 and V is TRBV19; possible D gene TRBD2, 7 bases. Trimming shortened V by 6 bases and J by 2 bases, and 17 bases separated the two germline ends. This CDR3 has 16 amino acids. Germline V CDR1 and CDR2: LNHDA, SQIVND (reference sequence). CDR3 in amino acids: CASSNMGGPPYNEQFF. Here the CDR3 DNA reads TGTGCCAGTAGCAACATGGGGGGGCCCCCCTACAATGAGCAGTTCTTC.

In the case of this clone: Germline is not matched at one junction end, which may reflect a read error. The gene calls are TRBV3-1 (or the pseudogene TRBV3-2) and TRBJ1-6; 8 bases fit TRBD1. There are 14 residues in the CDR3. Germline-derived CDR1 and CDR2 are LGHDT and YNNKEL (reference sequence). The CDR3 spells CASCQGARNSPLHF. The CDR3 DNA sequence: TGTGCCAGCTGCCAGGGGGCGCGGAATTCACCCCTCCACTTT.